This T cell receptor beta chain emerged from a study of T cell repertoires in cytomegalovirus infection. Study background: Indications came from public TCR beta signatures; they pointed to CMV infection and to a matching HLA type. Whole-study findings and limits: Ex vivo, HLA-C-restricted CMV-specific TCR beta clonotypes prevailed over the rest of the response.

TCRdb processed the reads anew with MiXCR; each CDR3 protein has one entry. Found here are about 400,000 distinct CDR3 sequences, about 35% of them singletons; the top ten hold roughly 12%. This clonotype has a handful of counts. Its specificity is not known. The CDR3 sequence is 14 residues long. Trimming took 8 bases from V and 2 from J, leaving 12 bases between them. The rearrangement links TRBV12-3 or TRBV12-4 to TRBJ1-4, with D maybe TRBD1 (5 bases). This receptor was identified in a human donor in good health (CMV status not recorded). Some clones in this sample may be carry-over from other donors' samples. The sequencing used cultured PBMCs, collected from culture after CMV antigen stimulation. The CDR3 protein is CASALGVTNEKLFF. The CDR3 DNA follows: TGTGCCAGCGCATTGGGGGTGACTAATGAAAAACTGTTTTTT.